Sequencing of this T cell receptor (beta chain) was carried out in a study of neoadjuvant anti-PD-1 for oral cavity cancer. Repertoires were generated with immunoSEQ multiplex PCR, while TCRdb's copy carries only in-frame clones and drops some. Of around 12,000 clones detected, around three fifths appear once; the ten largest clones hold more than 10%. The CDR3 consists of 14 residues. Germline V gives CDR1 MNHNS, CDR2 SASEGT. Trimming cost V 8 bases and J 2 bases, with 12 bases left between them. The rearrangement uses TRBV6-1 and TRBJ2-2; a weak D match, TRBD1 (6 bases). This receptor was identified in a person aged 35-79 years with oral cavity squamous cell carcinoma. The source was tumor tissue, collected before nivolumab (anti-PD-1) treatment. This CDR3 reads CASVWTVNTGELFF. Written as DNA, the CDR3 is TGTGCCAGCGTCTGGACAGTTAACACCGGGGAGCTGTTTTTT.